The rows below give T cell receptor beta chains drawn from one sample of a study of blood T cell repertoires in COVID-19. TCRdb's copy holds only in-frame clones and misses some; the assay was immunoSEQ multiplex PCR. The data hold 30,000 to 40,000 clones, with about 94% observed a single time. Sequencing was carried out using peripheral blood. The receptors were gathered from a human donor in a cohort sampled during active COVID-19. CDR3s include the opening cysteine and the closing phenylalanine or tryptophan.

TRBJ1-2	TRBV27	CASRIQGADGYTF
TRBJ2-7	TRBV15	CATTGTAGVEQYF
TRBJ1-1	TRBV30	CAWSRDRTQAFF
TRBJ2-1	TRBV10-2	CASRMGQGGREQFF
TRBJ2-7	TRBV5-1	CASSLDWTDFSSYEQYF
TRBJ1-1	TRBV5-6	CASSLKQGNTEAFF
TRBJ1-1	TRBV18	CASSWGGSNTEAFF
TRBJ2-1	TRBV7-3	CASSLRTSSSTKVSYNEQFF
TRBJ2-1	TRBV7-9	CASSHQDNYDNEQFF
TRBJ2-1	TRBV27	CASSLTPSGSNNEQFF
TRBJ1-6	TRBV29-1	CSVEVNRDPPLHF
TRBJ2-1	TRBV11-3	CASSLRQGSDEQFF
TRBJ1-2	TRBV2	CASSDGRDFSVDGYTF
TRBJ1-2	TRBV28	CASSLRTGWHGYTF
TRBJ1-3	TRBV5-1	CASSLAGRGSGNTIYF
TRBJ1-1	TRBV7-9	CASSFDRDRDTEAFF
TRBJ1-3	TRBV7-9	CASSLLLSGNTIYF
TRBJ2-1	TRBV19	CASSVRAGTIYNEQFF
TRBJ2-3	TRBV30	CAWRGGYTDTQYF
TRBJ1-4	TRBV7-9	CASSLAQGRDNEKLFF
TRBJ1-5	TRBV29-1	CSVETTSNQPQHF
TRBJ1-3	TRBV30	CAWSLGNTIYF
TRBJ2-5	TRBV11-1	CASSPRQETQYF
TRBJ1-4	TRBV9	CASSEGQVATNEKLFF
TRBJ2-2	TRBV29-1	CSVEGLTGELFF
TRBJ1-5	TRBV28	CASSPRTGKGGYSNQPQHF
TRBJ2-1	TRBV4-1	CASSRGGRGDEQFF